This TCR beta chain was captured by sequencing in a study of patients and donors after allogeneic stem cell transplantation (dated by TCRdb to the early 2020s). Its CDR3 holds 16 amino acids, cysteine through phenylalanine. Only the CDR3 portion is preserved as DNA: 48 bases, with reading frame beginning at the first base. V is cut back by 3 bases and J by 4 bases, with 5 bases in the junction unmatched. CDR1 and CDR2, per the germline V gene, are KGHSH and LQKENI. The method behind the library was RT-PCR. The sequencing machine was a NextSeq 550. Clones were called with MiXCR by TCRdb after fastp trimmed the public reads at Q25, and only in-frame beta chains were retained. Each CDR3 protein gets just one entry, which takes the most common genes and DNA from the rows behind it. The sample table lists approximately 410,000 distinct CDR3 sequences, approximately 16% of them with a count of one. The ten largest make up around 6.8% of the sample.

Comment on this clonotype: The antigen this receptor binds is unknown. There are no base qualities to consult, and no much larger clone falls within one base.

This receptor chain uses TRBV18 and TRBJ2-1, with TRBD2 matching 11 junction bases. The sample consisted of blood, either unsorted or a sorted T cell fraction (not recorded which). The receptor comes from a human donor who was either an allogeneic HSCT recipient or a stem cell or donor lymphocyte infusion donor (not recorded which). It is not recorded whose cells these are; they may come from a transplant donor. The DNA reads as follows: TGTGCCAGCTCACCGCGACTAGCGGGACAATACAATGAGCAGTTCTTC. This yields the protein CASSPRLAGQYNEQFF.